This TCR beta chain was recorded in a study of blood T cell repertoires in COVID-19. Study in general: From the United States, Italy and Spain came samples of acute and convalescent COVID-19. Sources were T cells, B-cell-depleted T cells, or PBMCs; the material itself was cDNA or gDNA.

Trimming left V 2 bases short and J 7 bases short, with 15 bases between. The germline CDR1 and CDR2 sequences are MNHEY and SVGAGI. The CDR3 is 16 residues long. Authors' data handling: Amplified reference gene primers provided the basis for estimating nucleated cell counts. The assay was immunoSEQ multiplex PCR, and TCRdb's table has in-frame clones only and misses some. V and J calls and clone size follow that table, whereas D and trimming were derived from the DNA. Found here are 40,000 to 60,000 clones, about nine tenths of them singletons; the top ten hold around 2.6%. Seattle enrolled patients during active infection and tracked them longitudinally. By sample share, this clone is large.

The sample taken for sequencing was peripheral blood. The sequence came from a woman of 80 years or more with COVID-19, enrolled during active disease. The chain recombines TRBV6-5 with TRBJ1-6, with a weak D call TRBD1 (5 bases). The CDR3 coding sequence is TGTGCCAGCAGTTACGGCCTGCAGGGTGTAAATTCACCCCTCCACTTT. Translating it yields CASSYGLQGVNSPLHF.